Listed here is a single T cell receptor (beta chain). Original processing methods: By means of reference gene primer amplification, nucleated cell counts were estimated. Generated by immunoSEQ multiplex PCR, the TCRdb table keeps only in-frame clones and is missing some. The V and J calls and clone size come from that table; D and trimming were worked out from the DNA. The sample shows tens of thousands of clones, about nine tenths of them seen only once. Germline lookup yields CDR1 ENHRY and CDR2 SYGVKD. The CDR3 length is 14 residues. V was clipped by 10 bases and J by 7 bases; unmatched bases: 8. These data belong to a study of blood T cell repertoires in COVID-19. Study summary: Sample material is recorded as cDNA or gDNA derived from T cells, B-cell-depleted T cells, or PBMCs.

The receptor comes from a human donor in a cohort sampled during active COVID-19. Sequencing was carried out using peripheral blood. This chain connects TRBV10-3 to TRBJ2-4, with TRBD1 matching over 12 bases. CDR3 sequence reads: CATSGTGGANIQYF. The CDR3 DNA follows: TGTGCCACCTCCGGGACAGGGGGCGCCAACATTCAGTACTTC.